Presented here are 19 T cell receptor beta chains from one specimen sequenced in a study of cytotoxic CD8 clonotypes in ibrutinib-treated CLL. The table came from immunoSEQ multiplex PCR; TCRdb's copy has only in-frame clones and leaves some out. The sample carries some 140,000 clones, under 95% recorded once. Sequences were derived from PBMCs, sampled after 12 months of ibrutinib treatment. These receptors originate from a human donor with chronic lymphocytic leukemia.

V usage is TRBV7-2 and J usage is TRBJ1-2; TRBD1 is a possible D gene (5 bases). The V end lost 2 bases, the J end lost 4 bases, and 8 bases lay between the germline ends. This CDR3 region has 13 residues. From germline, CDR1 is SGHTA and CDR2 FQGNSA. The CDR3, as DNA: TGTGCCAGCAGCTTATGGGGGTCCTATGGCTACACCTTC. As protein: CASSLWGSYGYTF.

The chain links TRBV7-9 to TRBJ2-1, with a possible D match to TRBD2 (6 bases). The germline V and J ends were trimmed by 5 bases and 0 bases, with 14 bases remaining between them. In germline, CDR1 is SEHNR, CDR2 FQNEAQ (reference sequence). The CDR3 contains 16 residues. Here the CDR3 DNA reads TGTGCCAGCAGCCTAGGGGACTTCCGCTCCTACAATGAGCAGTTCTTC. Translated: CASSLGDFRSYNEQFF.

CDR3 in DNA: TGTGCCAGCAGCCAAGGGTCTAGCGGGAGTACAGATACGCAGTATTTT. This gives the protein CASSQGSSGSTDTQYF. The chain has TRBV14 and TRBJ2-3, with 10 bases matching TRBD2. Germline CDR1 SGHDN, CDR2 FVKESK. J lost 3 bases, V lost 1 base, and 4 bases had no gene match. The CDR3 has 16 residues.

This clone was recorded only once. The rearrangement joins TRBV6-6 to TRBJ2-7; 9 bases are a match to TRBD1. Germline assignment: CDR1 MNHNY and CDR2 SVGAGI (reference sequence). The CDR3 length is 15 residues. J lost 5 bases, V lost 3 bases, and 8 bases had no gene match. This CDR3 reads CASSYRRDRDDEQYF. DNA of the CDR3: TGTGCCAGCAGTTATAGGCGGGACAGGGACGACGAGCAGTACTTC.

The V call is TRBV28, the J call TRBJ2-1, with a tentative D call TRBD1 (6 bases). From germline, CDR1 is MDHEN and CDR2 SYDVKM. With 4 bases removed from V and 3 bases from J, the gap between germline ends came to 13 bases. CDR3 length: 15 residues. In DNA, the CDR3 is TGTGCCAGCAGTTCCCCCGGGACAAGCTACAATGAGCAGTTCTTC. Its protein product is CASSSPGTSYNEQFF.

The chain links TRBV9 to TRBJ2-7; TRBD1 aligns across 12 bases. This CDR3 spans 16 amino acids. Germline-derived CDR1 and CDR2 are SGDLS and YYNGEE. J lost 7 bases, V lost 3 bases, and 11 bases had no gene match. The CDR3 nucleotides read TGTGCCAGCAGCGAGACACCGGGACAGGGGGCCGGGGAGCAGTACTTC. Amino acid sequence: CASSETPGQGAGEQYF.

V is TRBV2 and J is TRBJ1-1; D gene uncertain. The CDR3 contains 16 residues. Trimming shortened V by 7 bases and J by 1 base, and 19 bases separated the two germline ends. Germline V lookup: CDR1 SNHLY, CDR2 FYNNEI. CDR3 DNA sequence: TGTGCCAGCATCGACGCCCGTAAAGGAGCGAACACTGAAGCTTTCTTT. It is translated as CASIDARKGANTEAFF.

The chain employs TRBV9 and TRBJ2-3; D tentatively fits TRBD1 or TRBD2 (5 bases each). Germline V CDR1 and CDR2: SGDLS, YYNGEE. V gave up 0 bases and J gave up 4 bases, with 15 bases separating them. The CDR3 length is 16 residues. This chain's CDR3 is CASSVVGDLASDTQYF. Here the CDR3 DNA reads TGTGCCAGCAGCGTAGTGGGGGACCTCGCTTCAGATACGCAGTATTTT.

This rearrangement joins TRBV2 to TRBJ1-5; 7 bases fit TRBD1. The CDR3 runs 14 residues. Per the germline V gene, CDR1 is SNHLY and CDR2 is FYNNEI. The trim removed 6 bases at V and 6 bases at J, leaving 8 bases unmatched. The CDR3 coding sequence is TGTGCCAGCAGAGGGTCCCGGGACAGTCAGCCCCAGCATTTT. This translates into CASRGSRDSQPQHF.

The chain uses TRBV6-7 and TRBJ2-5, with D perhaps TRBD2 (7 bases). TRBV6-7 is given ORF status, its function remaining uncertain. CDR3 length: 18 residues. Trimming cost V 2 bases and J 7 bases, with 26 bases left between them. The CDR3 DNA follows: TGTGCCAGCAGTTACGCCCACACCGGGACGGCGGGGGCTGGGACCCAGTACTTC. Translating it yields CASSYAHTGTAGAGTQYF.

The count of this clone is one. V usage is TRBV7-9 and J usage is TRBJ2-5, with 10 bases that match TRBD1. CDR1 and CDR2 from the germline V gene are SEHNR and FQNEAQ (reference sequence). The CDR3 totals 13 residues. V was clipped by 7 bases and J by 9 bases; unmatched bases: 8. CDR3 sequence reads: CASTPGTGVAQYF. In nucleotides, the CDR3 is TGTGCCAGCACCCCCGGGACAGGGGTGGCCCAGTACTTC.

This chain links TRBV19 with TRBJ2-7, with 11 bases matching TRBD2. V gave up 6 bases and J gave up 2 bases; unmatched junction bases: 9. The CDR3 contains 16 residues. Germline V gene lookup returns CDR1 LNHDA and CDR2 SQIVND (reference sequence). In DNA, the CDR3 is TGTGCCAGTAGGGGGCTAGCGGGAGGTCTCCCCTACGAGCAGTACTTC. Amino acids: CASRGLAGGLPYEQYF.

The chain combines TRBV11-3 with TRBJ2-2; D possibly corresponds to TRBD2 (5 bases). The CDR3 has 15 amino acids. Germline values: CDR1 SGHNT, CDR2 YENEEA. V lost 1 base to trimming and J lost 1 base, with 7 bases between them. The CDR3 is CASSLVGGNTGELFF. The CDR3 nucleotides are TGTGCCAGCAGCTTAGTCGGAGGGAACACCGGGGAGCTGTTTTTT.

The chain links TRBV28 to TRBJ1-2; TRBD1 is a possible D gene (6 bases). From germline, CDR1 is MDHEN and CDR2 SYDVKM. This CDR3 has 13 amino acids. V was shortened by 6 bases and J by 8 bases, with 16 bases between the two germline ends. CDR3 protein: CASRDRQVEGYTF. CDR3 sequence (DNA): TGTGCCAGCAGGGATCGACAGGTGGAAGGCTACACCTTC.

This clone appeared a single time. The chain is built from TRBV6-6 and TRBJ2-7; 8 bases are shared with TRBD1. V lost 4 bases and J lost 6; bases outside the gene matches: 5. In germline, CDR1 is MNHNY, CDR2 SVGAGI (reference sequence). The CDR3 length is 13 residues. The CDR3 loop reads CASSSLQGVEQYF. The CDR3 DNA sequence: TGTGCCAGCAGTTCCTTACAGGGGGTCGAGCAGTACTTC.

This chain connects TRBV6-1 to TRBJ2-3; no clear D gene. CDR1 is MNHNS, CDR2 SASEGT, per germline. CDR3 length: 13 residues. The V gene lost 4 bases and the J gene lost 2 bases, with 7 bases spanning the gap. The CDR3 loop is CASSGPPTDTQYF. CDR3 bases: TGTGCCAGCAGTGGACCCCCCACAGATACGCAGTATTTT.

The chain combines TRBV4-1 with TRBJ1-4; perhaps TRBD1 as D (6 bases). V lost 3 bases and J 8 bases, leaving 16 bases between the germline ends. The CDR3 length is 15 residues. Germline values: CDR1 MGHRA, CDR2 YSYEKL. CDR3 nucleotides: TGCGCCAGCAGCCATTTGGGGGCTTCGGAAGAAAAACTGTTTTTT. Translation: CASSHLGASEEKLFF.

V gene TRBV27 combines with J gene TRBJ2-1; the D gene is possibly TRBD1 (6 bases). Germline V gives CDR1 MNHEY, CDR2 SMNVEV (reference sequence). Trimming took off 8 bases at V and 1 base at J, with 12 bases between the two ends. This CDR3 has 14 amino acids. In DNA form, the CDR3 reads TGTGCCAGCCACAAAGACAGGTCCTACAATGAGCAGTTCTTC. This sequence encodes CASHKDRSYNEQFF.

V and J are TRBV30 and TRBJ1-2; unclear D gene. Trimming shortened V by 0 bases and J by 1 base, and 9 bases separated the two germline ends. This CDR3 comprises 14 residues. Germline CDR1 reads GTSNPN; CDR2 reads SVGIG (reference sequence). The CDR3 sequence is CAWSVLGINYGYTF. Here the CDR3 DNA reads TGTGCCTGGAGTGTACTAGGGATTAACTATGGCTACACCTTC.